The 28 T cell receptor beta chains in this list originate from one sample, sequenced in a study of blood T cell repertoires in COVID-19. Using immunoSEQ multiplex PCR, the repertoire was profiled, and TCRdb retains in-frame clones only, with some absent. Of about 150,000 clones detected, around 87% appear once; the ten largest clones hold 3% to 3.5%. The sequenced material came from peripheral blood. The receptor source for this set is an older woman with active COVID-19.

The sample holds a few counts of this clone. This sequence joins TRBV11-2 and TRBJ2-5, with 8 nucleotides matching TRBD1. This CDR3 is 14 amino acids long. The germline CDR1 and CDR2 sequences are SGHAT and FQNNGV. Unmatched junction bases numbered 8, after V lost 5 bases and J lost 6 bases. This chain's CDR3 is CASSGQGARKTQYF. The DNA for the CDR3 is TGTGCCAGCAGCGGCCAGGGGGCGCGGAAGACCCAGTACTTC.

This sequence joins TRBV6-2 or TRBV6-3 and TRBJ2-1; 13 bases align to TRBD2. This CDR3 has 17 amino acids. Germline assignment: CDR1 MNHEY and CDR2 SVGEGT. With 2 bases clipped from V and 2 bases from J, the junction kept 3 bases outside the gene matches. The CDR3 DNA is TGTGCCAGCAGTTACCGGACTAGCGGGAGCACCTACAATGAGCAGTTCTTC. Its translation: CASSYRTSGSTYNEQFF.

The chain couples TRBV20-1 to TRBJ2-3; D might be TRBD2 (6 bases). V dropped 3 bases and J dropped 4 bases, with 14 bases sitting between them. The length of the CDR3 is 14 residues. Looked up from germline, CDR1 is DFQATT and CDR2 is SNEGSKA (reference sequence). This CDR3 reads CSASFRIAADTQYF. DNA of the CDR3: TGCAGTGCTAGTTTCCGTATAGCGGCAGATACGCAGTATTTT.

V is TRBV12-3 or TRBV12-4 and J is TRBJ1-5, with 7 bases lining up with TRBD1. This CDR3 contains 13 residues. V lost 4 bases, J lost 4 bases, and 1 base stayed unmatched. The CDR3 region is CASSWDRNQPQHF. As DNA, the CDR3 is TGTGCCAGCAGTTGGGACAGAAATCAGCCCCAGCATTTT.

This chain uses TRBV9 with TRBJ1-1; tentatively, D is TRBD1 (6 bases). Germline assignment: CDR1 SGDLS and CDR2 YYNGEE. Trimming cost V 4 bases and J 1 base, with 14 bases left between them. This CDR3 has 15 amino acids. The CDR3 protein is CASSPLGGTNTEAFF. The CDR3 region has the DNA TGTGCCAGCAGCCCCCTAGGGGGAACGAACACTGAAGCTTTCTTT.

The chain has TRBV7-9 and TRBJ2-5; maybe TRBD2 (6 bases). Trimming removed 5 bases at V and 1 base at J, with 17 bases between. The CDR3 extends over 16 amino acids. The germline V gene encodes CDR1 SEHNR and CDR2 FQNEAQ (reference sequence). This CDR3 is CASSANSGYRQETQYF. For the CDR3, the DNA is TGTGCCAGCAGCGCGAACAGCGGGTATCGCCAAGAGACCCAGTACTTC.

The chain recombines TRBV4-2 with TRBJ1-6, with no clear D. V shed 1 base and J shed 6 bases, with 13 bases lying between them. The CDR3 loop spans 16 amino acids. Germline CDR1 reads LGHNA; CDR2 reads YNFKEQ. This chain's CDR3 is CASSQVPSGLNSPLHF. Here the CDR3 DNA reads TGTGCCAGCAGCCAAGTCCCGAGCGGACTTAATTCACCCCTCCACTTT.

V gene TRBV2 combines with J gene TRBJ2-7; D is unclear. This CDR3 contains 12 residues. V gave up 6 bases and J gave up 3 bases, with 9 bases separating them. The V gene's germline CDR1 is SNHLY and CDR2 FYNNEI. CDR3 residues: CASRPGLYEQYF. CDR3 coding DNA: TGTGCCAGCAGGCCGGGTCTCTACGAGCAGTACTTC.

CDR3 sequence: CAGRSGREETQYF. In DNA form, the CDR3 reads TGTGCCGGGCGTAGCGGGAGGGAAGAGACCCAGTACTTC. The rearrangement uses TRBV7-9 and TRBJ2-5; 11 bases are shared with TRBD2. The J segment lost 3 bases and the V segment lost 11 bases, leaving 5 bases of the junction unmatched. CDR3 length: 13 residues. Per germline, CDR1 SEHNR and CDR2 FQNEAQ (reference sequence). Supplemented by reference TRBV7-9 and TRBJ2-5, the full variable domain reads DTGVSQNPRHKITKRGQNVTFRCDPISEHNRLYWYRQTLGQGPEFLTYFQNEAQLEKSRLLSDRFSAERPKGSFSTLEIQRTEQGDSAMYLCAGRSGREETQYFGPGTRLLVL.

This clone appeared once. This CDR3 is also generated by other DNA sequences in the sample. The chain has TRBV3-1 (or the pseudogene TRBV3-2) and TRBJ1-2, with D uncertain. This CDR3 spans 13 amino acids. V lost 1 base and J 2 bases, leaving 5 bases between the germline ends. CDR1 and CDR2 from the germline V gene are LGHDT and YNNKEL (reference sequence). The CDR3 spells CASSQAGNYGYTF. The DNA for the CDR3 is TGTGCCAGCAGCCAAGCGGGGAACTATGGCTACACCTTC.

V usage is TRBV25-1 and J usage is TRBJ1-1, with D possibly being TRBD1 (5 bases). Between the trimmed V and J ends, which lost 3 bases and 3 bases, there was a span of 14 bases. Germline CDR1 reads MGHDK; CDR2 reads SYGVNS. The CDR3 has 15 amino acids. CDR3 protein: CASSDQTVLDTEAFF. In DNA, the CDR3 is TGTGCCAGCAGTGACCAGACAGTCCTGGACACTGAAGCTTTCTTT.

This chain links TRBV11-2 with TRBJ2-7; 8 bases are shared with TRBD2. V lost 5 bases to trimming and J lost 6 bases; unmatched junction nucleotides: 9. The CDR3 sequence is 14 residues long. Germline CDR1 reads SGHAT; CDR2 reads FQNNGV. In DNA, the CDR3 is TGTGCCAGCAGCCGGACTAGCCCATCGCTCGAGCAGTACTTC. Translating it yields CASSRTSPSLEQYF.

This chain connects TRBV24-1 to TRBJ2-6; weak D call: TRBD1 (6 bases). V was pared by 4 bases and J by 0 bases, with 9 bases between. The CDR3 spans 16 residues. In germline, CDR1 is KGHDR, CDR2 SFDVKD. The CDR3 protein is CATSEVTGSGANVLTF. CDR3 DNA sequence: TGTGCCACCAGTGAAGTGACAGGCTCTGGGGCCAACGTCCTGACTTTC.

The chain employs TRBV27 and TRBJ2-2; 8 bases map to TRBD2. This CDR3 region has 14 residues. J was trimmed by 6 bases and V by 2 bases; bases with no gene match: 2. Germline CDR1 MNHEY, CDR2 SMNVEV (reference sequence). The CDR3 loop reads CASSLSGSPGELFF. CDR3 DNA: TGTGCCAGCAGTTTAAGCGGGAGTCCCGGGGAGCTGTTTTTT.

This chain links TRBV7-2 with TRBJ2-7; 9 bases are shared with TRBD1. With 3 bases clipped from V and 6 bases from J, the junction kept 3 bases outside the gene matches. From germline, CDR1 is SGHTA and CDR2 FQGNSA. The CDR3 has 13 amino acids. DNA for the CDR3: TGTGCCAGCAGCTTCCGACAGGGGGGCGAGCAGTACTTC. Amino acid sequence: CASSFRQGGEQYF.

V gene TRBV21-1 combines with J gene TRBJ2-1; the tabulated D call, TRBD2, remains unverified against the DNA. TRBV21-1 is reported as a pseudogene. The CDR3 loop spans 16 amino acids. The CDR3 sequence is CASSKDGGRAPNEQFF. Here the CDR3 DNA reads TGTGCCAGCAGCAAAGATGGCGGGAGGGCCCCCAATGAGCAGTTCTTC.

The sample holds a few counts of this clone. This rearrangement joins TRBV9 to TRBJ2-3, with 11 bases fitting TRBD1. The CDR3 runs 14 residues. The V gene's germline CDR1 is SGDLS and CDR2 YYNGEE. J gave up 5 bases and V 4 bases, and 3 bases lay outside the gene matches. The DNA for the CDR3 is TGTGCCAGCAGCAGGGGACAGGGGGTAGATACGCAGTATTTT. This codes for CASSRGQGVDTQYF.

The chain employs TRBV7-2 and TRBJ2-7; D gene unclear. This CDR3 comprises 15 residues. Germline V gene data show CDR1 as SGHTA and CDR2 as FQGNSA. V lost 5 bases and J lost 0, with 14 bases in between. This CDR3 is CASSLNSISSYEQYF. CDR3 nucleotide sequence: TGTGCCAGCAGCCTGAACTCGATAAGCTCCTACGAGCAGTACTTC.

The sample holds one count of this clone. CDR3: CARAGTGANYGYTF. The CDR3 DNA reads TGTGCCCGCGCCGGGACAGGGGCTAACTATGGCTACACCTTC. This chain links TRBV11-3 with TRBJ1-2; 10 nucleotides align to TRBD1. This CDR3 is 14 amino acids long. The germline CDR1 and CDR2 sequences are SGHNT and YENEEA. V shed 11 bases, J shed 0 bases, and the junction held 6 bases outside the gene matches. Drawing the rest from reference TRBV11-3 and TRBJ1-2, the complete variable domain is EAGVVQSPRYKIIEKKQPVAFWCNPISGHNTLYWYLQNLGQGPELLIRYENEEAVDDSQLPKDRFSAERLKGVDSTLKIQPAELGDSAVYLCARAGTGANYGYTFGSGTRLTVV.

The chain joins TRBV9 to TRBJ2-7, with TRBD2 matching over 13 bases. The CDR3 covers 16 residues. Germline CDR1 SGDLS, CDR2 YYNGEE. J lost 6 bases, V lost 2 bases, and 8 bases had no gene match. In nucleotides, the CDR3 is TGTGCCAGCAGCGTCTCCGGACTAGCGGGAGTCGGCGAGCAGTACTTC. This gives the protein CASSVSGLAGVGEQYF. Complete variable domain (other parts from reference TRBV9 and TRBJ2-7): DSGVTQTPKHLITATGQRVTLRCSPRSGDLSVYWYQQSLDQGLQFLIQYYNGEERAKGNILERFSAQQFPDLHSELNLSSLELGDSALYFCASSVSGLAGVGEQYFGPGTRLTVT.

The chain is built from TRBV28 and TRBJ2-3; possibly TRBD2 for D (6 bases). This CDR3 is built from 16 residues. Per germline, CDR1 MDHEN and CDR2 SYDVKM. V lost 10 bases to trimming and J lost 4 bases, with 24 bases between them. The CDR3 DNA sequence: TGTGCCACCTCTCCGCGAGGGTTAGGAGGGGCAGATACGCAGTATTTT. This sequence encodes CATSPRGLGGADTQYF.

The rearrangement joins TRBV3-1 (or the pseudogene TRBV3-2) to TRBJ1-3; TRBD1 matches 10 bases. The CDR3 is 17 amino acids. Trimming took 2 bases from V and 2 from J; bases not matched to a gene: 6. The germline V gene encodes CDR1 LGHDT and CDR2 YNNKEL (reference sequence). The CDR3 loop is CASSQPLGQGTGNTIYF. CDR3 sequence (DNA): TGTGCCAGCAGCCAACCCCTGGGACAGGGGACTGGAAACACCATATATTTT.

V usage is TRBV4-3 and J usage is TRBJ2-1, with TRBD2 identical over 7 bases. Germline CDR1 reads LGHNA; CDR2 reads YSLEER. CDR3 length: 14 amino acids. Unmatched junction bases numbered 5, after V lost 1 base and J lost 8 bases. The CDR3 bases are TGCGCCAGCAGCCAAGGCGGGGGACTCTATGAGCAGTTCTTC. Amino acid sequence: CASSQGGGLYEQFF.

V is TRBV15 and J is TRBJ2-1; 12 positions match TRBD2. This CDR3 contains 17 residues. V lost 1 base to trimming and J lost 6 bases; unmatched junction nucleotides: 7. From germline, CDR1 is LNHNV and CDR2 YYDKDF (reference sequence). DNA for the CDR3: TGTGCCACCAGCAGAGCAGCGACTAGCGGGAGAGGCAATGAGCAGTTCTTC. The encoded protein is CATSRAATSGRGNEQFF.

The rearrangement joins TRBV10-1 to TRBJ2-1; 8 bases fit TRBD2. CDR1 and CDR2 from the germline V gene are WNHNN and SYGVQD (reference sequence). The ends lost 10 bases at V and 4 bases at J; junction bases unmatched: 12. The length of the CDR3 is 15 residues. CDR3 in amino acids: CAINPQLAVYNEQFF. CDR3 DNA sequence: TGCGCCATCAATCCTCAACTAGCGGTGTACAATGAGCAGTTCTTC.

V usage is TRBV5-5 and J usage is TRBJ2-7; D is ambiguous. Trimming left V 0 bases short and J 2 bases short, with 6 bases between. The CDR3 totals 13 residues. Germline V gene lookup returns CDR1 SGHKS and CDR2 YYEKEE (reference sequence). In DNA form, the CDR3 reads TGTGCCAGCAGCTTGGGGGCTGCCTACGAGCAGTACTTC. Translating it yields CASSLGAAYEQYF.

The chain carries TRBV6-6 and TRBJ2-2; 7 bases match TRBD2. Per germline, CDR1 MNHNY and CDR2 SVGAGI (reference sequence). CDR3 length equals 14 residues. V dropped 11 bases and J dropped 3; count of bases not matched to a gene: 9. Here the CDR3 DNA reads TGTGCCGTACGGGCTAGCGGATACACCGGGGAGCTGTTTTTT. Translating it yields CAVRASGYTGELFF.

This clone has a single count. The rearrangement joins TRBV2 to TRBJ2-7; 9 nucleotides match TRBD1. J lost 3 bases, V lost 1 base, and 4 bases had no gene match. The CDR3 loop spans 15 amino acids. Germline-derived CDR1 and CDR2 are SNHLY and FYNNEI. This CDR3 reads CASSEGRTGVYEQYF. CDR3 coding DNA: TGTGCCAGCAGTGAAGGACGGACAGGGGTCTACGAGCAGTACTTC.